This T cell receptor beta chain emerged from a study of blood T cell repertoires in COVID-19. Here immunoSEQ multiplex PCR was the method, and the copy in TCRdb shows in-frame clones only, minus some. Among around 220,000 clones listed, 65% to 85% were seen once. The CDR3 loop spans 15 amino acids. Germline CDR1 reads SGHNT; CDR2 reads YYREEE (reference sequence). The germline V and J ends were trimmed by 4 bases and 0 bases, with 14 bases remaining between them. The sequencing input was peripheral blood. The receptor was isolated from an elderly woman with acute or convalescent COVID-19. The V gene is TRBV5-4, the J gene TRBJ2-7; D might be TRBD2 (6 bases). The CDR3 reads CASSEGRESSYEQYF. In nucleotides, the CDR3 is TGTGCCAGCAGCGAGGGACGGGAGAGCTCCTACGAGCAGTACTTC.